The 15 T cell receptor beta chains below come from one sample, sequenced in a study of blood T cells in healthy people across ages. Together with a sample-barcoded 5' primer, a J-beta primer mix was included in a second PCR lasting about 6 to 12 cycles. MiXCR was run by TCRdb on the 5' RACE reads, yielding one entry per CDR3 protein. The profile covers approximately 800,000 distinct CDR3 sequences, with 58% appearing a single time and 20% to 25% taken by the ten largest. The sample comprised blood. Every receptor here comes from a man aged 30 to 45 in good health.

This clonotype was counted a few times. V is TRBV6-5 and J is TRBJ2-1; 9 bases agree with TRBD1. CDR3 size: 17 residues. Germline lookup yields CDR1 MNHEY and CDR2 SVGAGI. The junction had 12 bases not matched to a gene; V was cut back by 0 bases and J by 9 bases. The CDR3 bases are TGTGCCAGCAGTTACTCGGTCTGGACAGGGGTCAGGGGTGAGCAGTTCTTC. Its protein is CASSYSVWTGVRGEQFF.

This clonotype has just one count. The V call is TRBV29-1, the J call TRBJ1-1; D unclear. The V gene's germline CDR1 is SQVTM and CDR2 ANQGSEA. V shed 7 bases and J shed 1 base, with 19 bases lying between them. The CDR3 covers 15 residues. The CDR3 loop is CSARAVDTENTEAFF. CDR3 nucleotides: TGCAGCGCCCGGGCGGTCGACACAGAGAACACTGAAGCTTTCTTT. Looking up the rest from reference TRBV29-1 and TRBJ1-1 gives the full variable domain: SAVISQKPSRDICQRGTSLTIQCQVDSQVTMMFWYRQQPGQSLTLIATANQGSEATYESGFVIDKFPISRPNLTFSTLTVSNMSPEDSSIYLCSARAVDTENTEAFFGQGTRLTVV.

There are many counts of this clonotype. The chain combines TRBV29-1 with TRBJ1-2, with a possible D match to TRBD1 (5 bases). The germline V gene has CDR1 SQVTM and CDR2 ANQGSEA. The CDR3 has 13 residues. V gave up 1 base and J gave up 3 bases, with 9 bases separating them. CDR3 amino acids: CSVEAGLDYGYTF. DNA for the CDR3: TGCAGCGTTGAAGCAGGGTTGGACTATGGCTACACCTTC.

The rearrangement joins TRBV12-3 or TRBV12-4 to TRBJ2-1, with 7 bases lining up with TRBD1. The CDR3 has 13 amino acids. V trimming: 4 bases; J trimming: 5 bases; junction bases outside the gene matches: 2. The CDR3 region has the DNA TGTGCCAGCAGTTCAACAGGGGACAATGAGCAGTTCTTC. Translated, it gives CASSSTGDNEQFF.

The chain combines TRBV27 with TRBJ2-5, with D possibly matching TRBD2 (6 bases). V was clipped by 2 bases and J by 1 base, with 17 bases between them. The CDR3 spans 17 residues. Germline CDR1 is MNHEY and CDR2 is SMNVEV (reference sequence). The CDR3 loop reads CASSLSCGIEVQETQYF. Here the CDR3 DNA reads TGTGCCAGCAGTTTAAGCTGCGGGATAGAAGTCCAAGAGACCCAGTACTTC.

This clonotype is a singleton in its sample. The chain recombines TRBV7-9 with TRBJ2-7; a possible D gene is TRBD2 (5 bases). Germline V gene sequence: CDR1 SEHNR, CDR2 FQNEAQ (reference sequence). The CDR3 is 11 amino acids. V was cut by 10 bases and J by 7 bases, with 14 bases left in between. The chain's CDR3 is CATYDPGEQYF. For the CDR3, the DNA is TGTGCCACCTACGATCCGGGGGAGCAGTACTTC.

The chain is built from TRBV3-1 and TRBJ2-7; D may match TRBD1 or TRBD2 (5 bases each). Trimming stripped 3 bases from V and 3 bases from J, with 18 bases between. The CDR3 has 16 amino acids. The germline CDR1 and CDR2 sequences are LGHDT and YNNKEL (reference sequence). Written as DNA, the CDR3 is TGTGCCAGCAGCCACCCTCCCGGGGCAGCCTACTACGAGCAGTACTTC. Translating gives CASSHPPGAAYYEQYF.

This clonotype was recorded a few times. The DNA for the CDR3 is TGTGCCAGCAGGATTCGGACAGGCTATGGCTACACCTTC. This gives the protein CASRIRTGYGYTF. V is TRBV5-8 and J is TRBJ1-2; TRBD1 agrees at 7 bases. Germline V gives CDR1 SGHTS, CDR2 YDEGEE. V gave up 5 bases and J gave up 4 bases; unmatched junction bases: 5. This CDR3 region has 13 residues. The complete variable domain, with remaining parts taken from reference TRBV5-8 and TRBJ1-2, reads EAGVTQSPTHLIKTRGQQATLRCSPISGHTSVYWYQQALGLGLQFLLWYDEGEERNRGNFPPRFSGRQFPNYSSELNVNALELEDSALYLCASRIRTGYGYTFGSGTRLTVV.

The rearrangement uses TRBV2 and TRBJ1-1, with 7 bases lining up with TRBD1. The V and J ends lost 6 bases and 3 bases, in that order; junction bases with no gene match: 7. CDR3 length: 14 amino acids. Germline CDR1 and CDR2: SNHLY and FYNNEI. This chain's CDR3 is CASSRQGLDTEAFF. The CDR3 DNA sequence: TGTGCCAGCAGCCGACAGGGTTTGGACACTGAAGCTTTCTTT.

The V and J genes are TRBV9 and TRBJ2-4; 7 nucleotides line up with TRBD2. V lost 4 bases and J lost 2; bases outside the gene matches: 12. The CDR3 sequence is 17 residues long. The V gene's germline CDR1 is SGDLS and CDR2 YYNGEE. CDR3 loop: CASSPGGGGASKNIQYF. The CDR3 nucleotides read TGTGCCAGCAGCCCAGGTGGGGGGGGTGCGTCCAAAAACATTCAGTACTTC.

Regarding this clonotype: A much larger clone differs from this one at a single base, so this may be a read error. The chain combines TRBV7-2 with TRBJ2-7; D perhaps matches TRBD1 (6 bases). The germline V gene encodes CDR1 SGHTA and CDR2 FQGNSA. The CDR3 totals 14 residues. The CDR3 spells CANSRRGSSYEQYF. Here the CDR3 DNA reads TGTGCCAACAGCCGAAGGGGGAGCTCCTACGAGCAGTACTTC. Full variable domain (remainder filled in from reference TRBV7-2 and TRBJ2-7): GAGVSQSPSNKVTEKGKDVELRCDPISGHTALYWYRQSLGQGLEFLIYFQGNSAPDKSGLPSDRFSAERTGGSVSTLTIQRTQQEDSAVYLCANSRRGSSYEQYFGPGTRLTVT.

This rearrangement joins TRBV4-2 to TRBJ2-7; perhaps TRBD2 as D (5 bases). V was pared by 1 base and J by 4 bases, with 8 bases between. Looked up from germline, CDR1 is LGHNA and CDR2 is YNFKEQ. The CDR3 runs to 13 residues. In nucleotides, the CDR3 is TGTGCCAGCAGCCAAGCCGCGGGTTACGAGCAGTACTTC. It yields the protein CASSQAAGYEQYF.

The chain is built from TRBV20-1 and TRBJ2-7, with D tentatively TRBD1 (6 bases). This CDR3 comprises 13 residues. V lost 5 bases and J lost 0, with 11 bases in between. Germline-derived CDR1 and CDR2 are DFQATT and SNEGSKA (reference sequence). The CDR3 reads CSAWGLSSYEQYF. In DNA form, the CDR3 reads TGCAGTGCTTGGGGGCTCAGCTCCTACGAGCAGTACTTC.

V is TRBV7-8 and J is TRBJ1-2; unclear D gene. The CDR3 runs to 14 residues. Trimming removed 1 base at V and 6 bases at J, with 12 bases between. Germline lookup yields CDR1 SGHVS and CDR2 FQNEAQ. The CDR3 is CASSLDFPRNGYTF. CDR3 bases: TGTGCCAGCAGCTTAGACTTCCCCAGGAATGGCTACACCTTC.

This clonotype was found a few times. The V call is TRBV20-1, the J call TRBJ2-5; 7 nucleotides match TRBD1. Germline CDR1 reads DFQATT; CDR2 reads SNEGSKA (reference sequence). There are 16 residues in the CDR3. Unmatched junction bases numbered 14, after V lost 6 bases and J lost 1 base. The CDR3 here is CSAPSRTGSSQETQYF. CDR3 DNA: TGCAGTGCCCCATCGCGGACAGGCTCTTCCCAAGAGACCCAGTACTTC.